A selection of T cell receptor beta chains follows, all from one sample in a study of Ad26.COV2.S vaccination and SARS-CoV-2 variants. Produced via immunoSEQ multiplex PCR; TCRdb's table is partial and in-frame only. Among 350,000 to 400,000 clones listed, around 91% were seen once. The sequencing here drew on peripheral blood, taken in a trial of Ad26.COV2.S vaccine versus placebo. These receptors were obtained from a person between 18 and 59 years old who received the Ad26.COV2.S COVID-19 vaccine or a placebo. The CDR3 runs from the conserved cysteine through the conserved F or W. D genes are given only for firm matches. Size tells how often a clone was seen (once, few, many) or the class of an expanded clone, and some rows leave it out.

V: TRBV9; J: TRBJ1-3; D: TRBD1; size: -; CDR3: CASSVGLQGLSGNTIYF; DNA: TGTGCCAGCAGCGTAGGGTTACAGGGGCTCTCTGGAAACACCATATATTTT
V: TRBV28; J: TRBJ1-6; D: TRBD1; size: -; CDR3: CASRHGQGYSYNSPLHF; DNA: TGTGCCAGCAGACACGGACAGGGTTACTCCTATAATTCACCCCTCCACTTT
V: TRBV5-1; J: TRBJ1-1; D: TRBD1; size: -; CDR3: CASSLRTGMLGTEAFF; DNA: TGCGCCAGCAGCTTACGGACAGGGATGTTAGGGACTGAAGCTTTCTTT
V: TRBV18; J: TRBJ1-2; D: -; size: -; CDR3: CASSPIGKGYTF; DNA: TGTGCCAGCTCACCAATAGGGAAGGGCTACACCTTC
V: TRBV28; J: TRBJ2-4; D: -; size: -; CDR3: CASSLWENIQYF; DNA: TGTGCCAGCAGTTTGTGGGAAAACATTCAGTACTTC
V: TRBV15; J: TRBJ2-7; D: -; size: -; CDR3: CATRPRLGTNVVEQYF; DNA: TGTGCCACCAGACCTCGCCTAGGGACAAATGTCGTTGAGCAGTACTTC
V: TRBV5-1; J: TRBJ2-2; D: TRBD1; size: -; CDR3: CASSLATRTGETGELFF; DNA: TGCGCCAGCAGCTTGGCCACCCGGACAGGGGAAACCGGGGAGCTGTTTTTT
V: TRBV19; J: TRBJ2-3; D: TRBD1; size: -; CDR3: CASTARGQGATDTQYF; DNA: TGTGCCAGTACCGCCAGAGGACAGGGGGCGACAGATACGCAGTATTTT
V: TRBV5-1; J: TRBJ1-6; D: TRBD1; size: once; CDR3: CASSLNGQGVWPLHF; DNA: TGCGCCAGCAGCCTGAACGGACAGGGGGTGTGGCCCCTCCACTTT
V: TRBV7-6; J: TRBJ2-1; D: -; size: -; CDR3: CASSPWYEQFF; DNA: TGTGCCAGCAGCCCGTGGTATGAGCAGTTCTTC
V: TRBV19; J: TRBJ2-1; D: -; size: -; CDR3: CASSIPNNEQFF; DNA: TGTGCCAGTAGTATCCCGAACAATGAGCAGTTCTTC
V: TRBV7-2; J: TRBJ2-5; D: -; size: once; CDR3: CASTKRPQETQYF; DNA: TGTGCCAGCACCAAGCGGCCACAAGAGACCCAGTACTTC
V: TRBV10-1; J: TRBJ2-1; D: TRBD2; size: -; CDR3: CASKRGPIRLAGGPHNEQFF; DNA: TGCGCCAGCAAGAGGGGACCAATTAGACTAGCGGGAGGACCCCACAATGAGCAGTTCTTC
V: TRBV14; J: TRBJ1-1; D: TRBD1; size: -; CDR3: CASSQPSQGGTHRNTEAFF; DNA: TGTGCCAGCAGCCAACCCTCTCAGGGGGGCACGCATCGGAACACTGAAGCTTTCTTT
V: TRBV14; J: TRBJ1-5; D: -; size: once; CDR3: CASRWEAGADQPQHF; DNA: TGTGCCAGCAGGTGGGAGGCGGGGGCAGATCAGCCCCAGCATTTT
V: TRBV4-1; J: TRBJ2-3; D: -; size: -; CDR3: CASSQDWVSWDTQYF; DNA: TGCGCCAGCAGCCAAGATTGGGTTTCTTGGGATACGCAGTATTTT
V: TRBV24-1; J: TRBJ2-5; D: -; size: -; CDR3: CATSAGTLGLETQYF; DNA: TGTGCCACCAGTGCAGGGACCCTTGGCCTAGAGACCCAGTACTTC
V: TRBV19; J: TRBJ2-3; D: -; size: once; CDR3: CASRNDVSTDTQYF; DNA: TGTGCCAGTAGAAACGACGTTAGCACAGATACGCAGTATTTT
V: TRBV5-1; J: TRBJ2-7; D: -; size: few; CDR3: CASSLNLAEQYF; DNA: TGCGCCAGCAGCTTAAATCTCGCCGAGCAGTACTTC
V: TRBV6-5; J: TRBJ1-3; D: -; size: -; CDR3: CASRSSSGNTIYF; DNA: TGTGCCAGCAGGTCAAGCTCTGGAAACACCATATATTTT
V: TRBV19; J: TRBJ2-7; D: TRBD2; size: -; CDR3: CASTSGSYEQYF; DNA: TGTGCCAGTACTAGCGGCTCCTACGAGCAGTACTTC
V: TRBV7-8; J: TRBJ1-5; D: -; size: -; CDR3: CASSPRFRQSSSNQPQHF; DNA: TGTGCCAGCAGCCCCCGGTTTCGCCAGTCCTCTAGCAATCAGCCCCAGCATTTT
V: TRBV5-1; J: TRBJ2-3; D: TRBD1; size: -; CDR3: CASRSGQGAVADTQYF; DNA: TGCGCCAGCAGATCGGGACAGGGGGCGGTTGCAGATACGCAGTATTTT
V: TRBV9; J: TRBJ2-3; D: TRBD2; size: -; CDR3: CASSVATSAQYF; DNA: TGTGCCAGCAGCGTAGCGACTAGCGCACAGTATTTT
V: TRBV3-1/TRBV3-2; J: TRBJ2-3; D: TRBD2; size: -; CDR3: CASNRGASGRATQYF; DNA: TGTGCCAGCAACAGGGGGGCTAGCGGGAGGGCCACGCAGTATTTT
V: TRBV6-6; J: TRBJ2-3; D: TRBD2; size: -; CDR3: CASASQAAGVTDTQYF; DNA: TGTGCCAGCGCCTCGCAAGCGGCGGGAGTGACAGATACGCAGTATTTT
V: TRBV28; J: TRBJ2-7; D: -; size: -; CDR3: CASSSGYLYEQYF; DNA: TGTGCCAGCAGTTCGGGCTACCTCTACGAGCAGTACTTC
V: TRBV7-8; J: TRBJ2-1; D: TRBD1; size: -; CDR3: CASSSGQGAGNEQFF; DNA: TGTGCCAGCAGCTCCGGACAGGGGGCGGGCAATGAGCAGTTCTTC
V: TRBV18; J: TRBJ2-4; D: TRBD2; size: -; CDR3: CASSPRGLAGAGLAKNIQYF; DNA: TGTGCCAGCTCACCTAGGGGACTAGCGGGAGCTGGGCTAGCCAAAAACATTCAGTACTTC
V: TRBV10-2; J: TRBJ2-3; D: -; size: -; CDR3: CASSEVGNTDTQYF; DNA: TGCGCCAGCAGTGAGGTGGGAAACACAGATACGCAGTATTTT
V: TRBV6-4; J: TRBJ2-5; D: -; size: once; CDR3: CASSREFQETQYF; DNA: TGTGCCAGCAGTCGGGAGTTCCAAGAGACCCAGTACTTC
V: TRBV7-3; J: TRBJ1-2; D: -; size: -; CDR3: CASSPNGQRLLGYTF; DNA: TGTGCCAGCAGCCCTAATGGACAGCGTCTCTTGGGCTACACCTTC
V: TRBV3-1/TRBV3-2; J: TRBJ1-2; D: -; size: few; CDR3: CASSQPGKRGYTF; DNA: TGTGCCAGCAGCCAACCCGGAAAACGTGGCTACACCTTC
V: TRBV5-4; J: TRBJ2-1; D: TRBD2; size: -; CDR3: CASSLTSGSIREQFF; DNA: TGTGCCAGCAGCCTGACTAGCGGATCGATCAGGGAGCAGTTCTTC
V: TRBV15; J: TRBJ1-5; D: -; size: -; CDR3: CATSRGLNQPQHF; DNA: TGTGCCACCAGCAGAGGCTTAAATCAGCCCCAGCATTTT
V: TRBV28; J: TRBJ2-7; D: -; size: -; CDR3: CASSSPSVGSYEQYF; DNA: TGTGCCAGCAGTAGTCCCTCGGTAGGGTCCTACGAGCAGTACTTC
V: TRBV28; J: TRBJ2-7; D: TRBD2; size: few; CDR3: CASSPNSGTYEQYF; DNA: TGTGCCAGCAGTCCCAATAGCGGGACCTACGAGCAGTACTTC
V: TRBV2; J: TRBJ2-4; D: -; size: -; CDR3: CASSEARGRGNIQYF; DNA: TGTGCCAGCAGTGAAGCGCGAGGAAGGGGAAACATTCAGTACTTC
V: TRBV2; J: TRBJ2-5; D: -; size: -; CDR3: CASSDWGETQYF; DNA: TGTGCCAGCAGTGATTGGGGGGAGACCCAGTACTTC
V: TRBV14; J: TRBJ2-2; D: -; size: -; CDR3: CASSQEDWGYTGELFF; DNA: TGTGCCAGCAGCCAAGAAGATTGGGGGTACACCGGGGAGCTGTTTTTT
V: TRBV9; J: TRBJ2-5; D: -; size: -; CDR3: CASSVDQGQETQYF; DNA: TGTGCCAGCAGCGTAGACCAGGGACAAGAGACCCAGTACTTC
V: TRBV30; J: TRBJ2-1; D: TRBD1; size: -; CDR3: CAWMIGRQGVNEQFF; DNA: TGTGCCTGGATGATCGGTAGACAGGGGGTGAATGAGCAGTTCTTC
V: TRBV14; J: TRBJ1-6; D: TRBD1; size: -; CDR3: CASSQDRGYSPLHF; DNA: TGTGCCAGCAGCCAGGACAGGGGATATTCACCCCTCCACTTT
V: TRBV4-1; J: TRBJ1-1; D: -; size: -; CDR3: CASSQGGNTEAFF; DNA: TGCGCCAGCAGCCAAGGGGGGAACACTGAAGCTTTCTTT
V: TRBV19; J: TRBJ1-2; D: TRBD1; size: -; CDR3: CASSTTGSDGYTF; DNA: TGTGCCAGTAGTACGACAGGGTCCGATGGCTACACCTTC